Shown below are 7 T cell receptor beta chains from a single sample sequenced in a study of T-cell reconstitution after alpha-beta-depleted transplantation in children. It was with unique molecular identifiers that the TCRbeta library was prepared. MiXCR, applied by TCRdb to the PCR reads, yields one record per CDR3 protein. The table lists fewer than 150,000 distinct CDR3 sequences, 23% of them singletons. The source material was PBMCs, mostly from graft donor cells, sampled 180 days after TCRalphabeta/CD19-depleted stem cell transplant. The source is a male patient aged 2 to 9 who had a stem cell transplant for chronic granulomatous disease, so the T cells may come from the graft donor.

The chain uses TRBV7-6 and TRBJ2-7; the D gene is possibly TRBD2 (6 bases). Trimming pared 5 bases from V and 1 base from J, leaving 36 bases between. The CDR3 is made up of 22 amino acids. Looked up from germline, CDR1 is SGHVS and CDR2 is FNYEAQ. The CDR3 DNA is TGTGCCAGCAGCACCCGGGTTTTTCCTCAGCTTGGGTATAGCGGAGGGTCCTACGAGCAGTACTTC. The encoded protein is CASSTRVFPQLGYSGGSYEQYF.

The chain joins TRBV18 to TRBJ2-7; D may be TRBD2 (6 bases). Germline V gene lookup returns CDR1 KGHSH and CDR2 LQKENI. V lost 3 bases and J 2 bases, leaving 11 bases between the germline ends. The length of the CDR3 is 14 residues. CDR3 in amino acids: CASSPGGTAYEQYF. CDR3 nucleotides: TGTGCCAGCTCACCGGGGGGAACAGCCTACGAGCAGTACTTC.

In its sample, this clonotype was seen many times. This chain connects TRBV20-1 to TRBJ2-1, with TRBD1 matching over 7 bases. This CDR3 has 14 residues. Germline V gene lookup returns CDR1 DFQATT and CDR2 SNEGSKA (reference sequence). V was pared by 0 bases and J by 8 bases, with 7 bases of the junction left unmatched. The CDR3 spells CSARDQRQGHEQFF. Here the CDR3 DNA reads TGCAGTGCTAGAGACCAAAGACAGGGCCATGAGCAGTTCTTC.

This clonotype was recorded a few times. Because the CDR3 is missing its conserved closing phenylalanine or tryptophan, this is likely a read error. The DNA is left out, because the CDR3 cannot be placed on it with certainty; the CDR3 is given as TCRdb lists it. The rearrangement joins TRBV12-3 or TRBV12-4 to TRBJ2-5; TRBD2 is taken as the D call from the table, unchecked against the DNA. With termini counted, the CDR3 has 15 amino acids. The CDR3: CASSSSGLAGGTLSL.

This rearrangement joins TRBV20-1 to TRBJ2-7; 9 bases align to TRBD1. Germline assignment: CDR1 DFQATT and CDR2 SNEGSKA (reference sequence). J lost 6 bases, V lost 2 bases, and 8 bases had no gene match. The CDR3 runs to 14 residues. This CDR3 reads CSARTNRGLIEQYF. CDR3 nucleotide sequence: TGCAGTGCTAGAACGAACAGGGGGCTGATCGAGCAGTACTTC.

V gene TRBV5-1 combines with J gene TRBJ1-1; no reliable D call. Germline-derived CDR1 and CDR2 are SGHRS and YFSETQ. The CDR3 runs 12 residues. Trimming stripped 3 bases from V and 3 bases from J, with 6 bases between. CDR3 sequence reads: CASSSGDTEAFF. DNA of the CDR3: TGCGCCAGCAGCTCGGGTGACACTGAAGCTTTCTTT.

This clonotype was seen a few times. This chain joins TRBV5-1 and TRBJ2-1, with D possibly being TRBD2 (5 bases). Trimming took 5 bases from V and 4 from J, leaving 13 bases between them. The germline gives CDR1 SGHRS, CDR2 YFSETQ. The CDR3 is 14 amino acids. The CDR3, as DNA: TGCGCCAGCAGGGGAGACCAAATTTACAATGAGCAGTTCTTC. Its protein product is CASRGDQIYNEQFF.